These 25 T cell receptor beta chains originate from one sample sequenced in a study of response to subunit inactivated influenza vaccine. Each CDR3 protein is one row after TCRdb ran MiXCR on the RT-PCR reads. The table shows about 610,000 distinct CDR3 sequences, with about 15% occurring only once. The sequencing here drew on PBMCs from blood, taken approximately 12 days after vaccination. These receptors were taken from a man aged 50 or older who received an inactivated influenza vaccine.

This clonotype was found a few times. J is TRBJ2-1 and V is TRBV29-1, with TRBD1 identical over 10 bases. Germline CDR1 reads SQVTM; CDR2 reads ANQGSEA. V trimming: 1 base; J trimming: 3 bases; junction bases outside the gene matches: 6. The CDR3 is 16 amino acids. The CDR3 loop reads CSVEGSRDRGYNEQFF. The CDR3 DNA is TGCAGCGTTGAAGGTAGCCGGGACAGGGGCTACAATGAGCAGTTCTTC.

The gene calls are TRBV5-4 and TRBJ2-7; 7 bases align to TRBD1. Germline CDR1 is SGHNT and CDR2 is YYREEE (reference sequence). V was clipped by 3 bases and J by 3 bases; unmatched bases: 6. The CDR3 loop spans 14 amino acids. This CDR3 reads CASSSGTAVYEQYF. For the CDR3, the DNA is TGTGCCAGCAGCTCCGGGACAGCAGTCTACGAGCAGTACTTC.

This clonotype was detected ten times or more. V is TRBV9 and J is TRBJ2-3; D is ambiguous. V dropped 4 bases and J dropped 2 bases, with 14 bases sitting between them. The germline V gene has CDR1 SGDLS and CDR2 YYNGEE. The CDR3 extends over 15 amino acids. The CDR3 reads CASSPHGGSTDTQYF. The CDR3 region has the DNA TGTGCCAGCAGCCCCCACGGTGGTTCCACAGATACGCAGTATTTT. Full variable domain (rest looked up from reference TRBV9 and TRBJ2-3): DSGVTQTPKHLITATGQRVTLRCSPRSGDLSVYWYQQSLDQGLQFLIQYYNGEERAKGNILERFSAQQFPDLHSELNLSSLELGDSALYFCASSPHGGSTDTQYFGPGTRLTVL.

This clonotype showed up just a few times. The chain has TRBV10-3 and TRBJ1-1, with no clear D. This CDR3 region has 13 residues. Germline-derived CDR1 and CDR2 are ENHRY and SYGVKD. Between the trimmed V and J ends, which lost 0 bases and 8 bases, there was a span of 10 bases. CDR3 sequence (DNA): TGTGCCATCAGTGAGTCTCGCCTTGAGGAAGCTTTCTTT. Translated: CAISESRLEEAFF.

The chain employs TRBV28 and TRBJ2-6, with TRBD1 identical over 7 bases. The CDR3 sequence is 20 residues long. Unmatched junction bases numbered 15, after V lost 4 bases and J lost 0 bases. From germline, CDR1 is MDHEN and CDR2 SYDVKM. Here the CDR3 DNA reads TGTGCCAGCAGTTCCATGGGACAGTTACTTATGACCTCTGGGGCCAACGTCCTGACTTTC. Residues: CASSSMGQLLMTSGANVLTF.

This clonotype was counted a few times. J is TRBJ2-1 and V is TRBV7-6; the D is unclear. V was trimmed by 4 bases and J by 12 bases, leaving 16 bases between them. CDR3 length: 13 residues. Germline assignment: CDR1 SGHVS and CDR2 FNYEAQ. CDR3 in amino acids: CASSSGRATGQFF. CDR3 DNA: TGTGCCAGCAGCTCGGGCCGCGCTACGGGGCAGTTCTTC.

The chain carries TRBV28 and TRBJ2-1; 7 nucleotides agree with TRBD2. CDR1 and CDR2 from the germline V gene are MDHEN and SYDVKM. CDR3 length: 20 residues. The J segment lost 0 bases and the V segment lost 1 base, leaving 15 bases of the junction unmatched. Here the CDR3 DNA reads TGTGCCAGCAGTTTATCAGGGCGCGGGAGACATCAGAGCTCCTACAATGAGCAGTTCTTC. Its translation is CASSLSGRGRHQSSYNEQFF.

This chain joins TRBV4-2 and TRBJ1-2; tentatively, D is TRBD1 (5 bases). The CDR3 runs to 13 residues. CDR1 is LGHNA, CDR2 YNFKEQ, per germline. Trimming left V 6 bases short and J 4 bases short, with 12 bases between. CDR3 in DNA: TGTGCCAGCAGTATAGGACAAATCTATGGCTACACCTTC. This codes for CASSIGQIYGYTF.

This clonotype was seen a few times. The chain recombines TRBV20-1 with TRBJ2-7; no clear D. The ends were cut back, 3 bases at V and 2 bases at J, with 11 bases in the middle. CDR1 is DFQATT and CDR2 is SNEGSKA in the germline V gene (reference sequence). The CDR3 has 13 amino acids. CDR3 DNA sequence: TGCAGTGCTAGGGTGGGCCCCACCTACGAGCAGTACTTC. Its translation is CSARVGPTYEQYF.

This sequence joins TRBV19 and TRBJ1-2; weak D call: TRBD1 (5 bases). The germline V gene has CDR1 LNHDA and CDR2 SQIVND (reference sequence). The CDR3 sequence is 14 residues long. The V gene lost 1 base and the J gene lost 2 bases, with 8 bases spanning the gap. CDR3 protein: CASSIGQFNYGYTF. DNA of the CDR3: TGTGCCAGTAGTATAGGACAGTTCAACTATGGCTACACCTTC. Using reference TRBV19 and TRBJ1-2 for the parts outside the CDR3, the full variable domain is DGGITQSPKYLFRKEGQNVTLSCEQNLNHDAMYWYRQDPGQGLRLIYYSQIVNDFQKGDIAEGYSVSREKKESFPLTVTSAQKNPTAFYLCASSIGQFNYGYTFGSGTRLTVV.

The chain carries TRBV20-1 and TRBJ2-5; D gene uncertain. The CDR3 loop spans 13 amino acids. V was shortened by 6 bases and J by 3 bases, with 14 bases between the two germline ends. CDR1 and CDR2 (germline): DFQATT, SNEGSKA (reference sequence). The CDR3 DNA follows: TGCAGTGCCCACGACCAGATTGAAGAGACCCAGTACTTC. Encoded protein: CSAHDQIEETQYF.

As to this clonotype: Given a much more abundant clone one base away, this may be a read error. The V and J genes are TRBV6-1 and TRBJ1-2; 10 bases map to TRBD1. The CDR3 runs to 15 residues. CDR1 and CDR2 from the germline V gene are MNHNS and SASEGT. V gave up 5 bases and J gave up 2 bases; unmatched junction bases: 5. The CDR3 loop is CASSTGQGGNYGYTF. The CDR3 DNA follows: TGTGCCAGCAGTACCGGACAGGGGGGGAACTATGGCTACACCTTC.

This clonotype showed up just a few times. V gene TRBV3-1 combines with J gene TRBJ2-5, with D possibly TRBD1 on 5 matching bases. The CDR3 runs to 15 residues. V was clipped by 0 bases and J by 2 bases, with 10 bases between them. Germline V gives CDR1 LGHDT, CDR2 YNNKEL (reference sequence). The CDR3 spells CASSQDRRAQETQYF. The CDR3 DNA sequence: TGTGCCAGCAGCCAAGATCGCAGGGCTCAAGAGACCCAGTACTTC.

V and J are TRBV5-1 and TRBJ2-7; 9 bases fit TRBD2. CDR1 and CDR2 from the germline V gene are SGHRS and YFSETQ. This CDR3 has 14 amino acids. V lost 0 bases to trimming and J lost 3 bases; unmatched junction nucleotides: 1. The CDR3 bases are TGCGCCAGCAGCTTGGTTAGCGGGGGCTACGAGCAGTACTTC. Encoded protein: CASSLVSGGYEQYF.

This clonotype came up a few times. The chain joins TRBV12-3 or TRBV12-4 to TRBJ2-5; 7 positions agree with TRBD1. This CDR3 contains 13 residues. The V gene end was trimmed by 4 bases and the J gene end by 7 bases; junction bases not matched to a gene: 6. The DNA of the CDR3 is TGTGCCAGCAGTTCTAGGGGGCAGGCGACCCAGTACTTC. It yields the protein CASSSRGQATQYF.

This clonotype was recorded a few times. The chain recombines TRBV2 with TRBJ1-1, with D perhaps matching TRBD1 (6 bases). The V gene's germline CDR1 is SNHLY and CDR2 FYNNEI. The CDR3 runs 14 residues. The ends were cut back, 0 bases at V and 8 bases at J, with 13 bases in the middle. In DNA form, the CDR3 reads TGTGCCAGCAGTGAAGCGCTTCGGGGGCCCGAAGCTTTCTTT. The encoded protein is CASSEALRGPEAFF. The variable domain in full, with the rest retrieved from reference TRBV2 and TRBJ1-1, is EPEVTQTPSHQVTQMGQEVILRCVPISNHLYFYWYRQILGQKVEFLVSFYNNEISEKSEIFDDQFSVERPDGSNFTLKIRSTKLEDSAMYFCASSEALRGPEAFFGQGTRLTVV.

This chain connects TRBV6-5 to TRBJ2-5, with 8 bases identical to TRBD1. V was pared by 4 bases and J by 5 bases, with 9 bases of the junction left unmatched. Germline assignment: CDR1 MNHEY and CDR2 SVGAGI. The CDR3 covers 15 residues. The DNA for the CDR3 is TGTGCCAGCAGTTGGATGGAACAGGGGGAGGAGACCCAGTACTTC. This encodes CASSWMEQGEETQYF.

The gene calls are TRBV7-2 and TRBJ2-5; 7 positions agree with TRBD1. The CDR3 loop spans 14 amino acids. The V segment lost 4 bases and the J segment 6 bases; nucleotides outside the gene matches: 8. The germline V gene has CDR1 SGHTA and CDR2 FQGNSA. The CDR3 region is CASSSSTGLKTQYF. The CDR3 DNA follows: TGTGCCAGCAGCTCTTCGACAGGGTTAAAGACCCAGTACTTC. The entire variable domain, with the rest obtained from reference TRBV7-2 and TRBJ2-5, is as follows: GAGVSQSPSNKVTEKGKDVELRCDPISGHTALYWYRQSLGQGLEFLIYFQGNSAPDKSGLPSDRFSAERTGGSVSTLTIQRTQQEDSAVYLCASSSSTGLKTQYFGPGTRLLVL.

This clonotype was recorded once. Compared with germline, one end of the junction differs, possibly owing to a read error. V is TRBV24-1 and J is TRBJ2-5; D may be TRBD1 or TRBD2 (5 bases each). Germline CDR1 reads KGHDR; CDR2 reads SFDVKD. This CDR3 region has 14 residues. The CDR3 DNA follows: TGTGGCACCAGTGACCGGGACGGTCCCGAACGCCAGTACTTC. Amino acid sequence: CGTSDRDGPERQYF.

This clonotype was seen more than once but under ten times. The rearrangement links TRBV7-3 to TRBJ2-1; 8 nucleotides match TRBD1. The CDR3 runs to 15 residues. CDR1 SGHTA and CDR2 FQGTGA come from the germline V gene. Germline trimming cut 5 bases from V and 2 bases from J; bases unmatched to any gene: 5. The CDR3 is CASSPQGATYNEQFF. In DNA, the CDR3 is TGTGCCAGCAGCCCTCAGGGGGCAACCTACAATGAGCAGTTCTTC.

The genes are TRBV6-5 and TRBJ2-3; D possibly corresponds to TRBD2 (6 bases). The CDR3 loop spans 16 amino acids. V lost 3 bases and J 0 bases, leaving 13 bases between the germline ends. Germline assignment: CDR1 MNHEY and CDR2 SVGAGI. Written as DNA, the CDR3 is TGTGCCAGCAGTTATGGCGGGGTACTTAGCACAGATACGCAGTATTTT. It yields the protein CASSYGGVLSTDTQYF.

The rearrangement joins TRBV7-2 to TRBJ2-1; D is perhaps TRBD1 or TRBD2 (6 bases each). Per germline, CDR1 SGHTA and CDR2 FQGNSA. The CDR3 runs 16 residues. Trimming stripped 3 bases from V and 5 bases from J, with 17 bases between. This CDR3 is CASSFMEGVRNNEQFF. In DNA form, the CDR3 reads TGTGCCAGCAGCTTTATGGAGGGGGTCAGGAACAATGAGCAGTTCTTC.

A few counts support this clonotype. V and J are TRBV10-3 and TRBJ1-1; perhaps TRBD1 as D (5 bases). V gave up 6 bases and J gave up 4 bases, with 15 bases separating them. Looked up from germline, CDR1 is ENHRY and CDR2 is SYGVKD. CDR3 length equals 14 residues. This chain's CDR3 is CAIRPVGGSTEAFF. In DNA, the CDR3 is TGTGCCATCAGGCCGGTTGGGGGGTCCACTGAAGCTTTCTTT.

V usage is TRBV20-1 and J usage is TRBJ2-1; maybe TRBD1 (6 bases). CDR1 is DFQATT and CDR2 is SNEGSKA in the germline V gene (reference sequence). The CDR3 contains 13 residues. Trimming left V 2 bases short and J 5 bases short, with 10 bases between. The CDR3 nucleotides read TGCAGTGCTAGAAGGGACAATAACAATGAGCAGTTCTTC. This encodes CSARRDNNNEQFF.

This clonotype was counted only a few times. The CDR3 nucleotides read TGCAGCGTCGCCTTGGAGACAGATACGCAGTATTTT. Translating it yields CSVALETDTQYF. The rearrangement uses TRBV29-1 and TRBJ2-3; no clear D gene. Germline lookup yields CDR1 SQVTM and CDR2 ANQGSEA. The V end lost 6 bases, the J end lost 3 bases, and 10 bases lay between the germline ends. This CDR3 has 12 amino acids.